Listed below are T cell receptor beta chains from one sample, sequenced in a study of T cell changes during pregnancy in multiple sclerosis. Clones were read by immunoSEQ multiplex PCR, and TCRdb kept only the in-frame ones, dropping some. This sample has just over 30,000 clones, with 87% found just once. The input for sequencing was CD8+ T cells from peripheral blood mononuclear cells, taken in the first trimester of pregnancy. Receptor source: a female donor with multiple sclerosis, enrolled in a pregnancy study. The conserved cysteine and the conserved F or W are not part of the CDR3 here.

CDR3: ASSSGRATDTQY; length: 12; J: TRBJ2-3; V: TRBV13
CDR3: ASSLGARTEPLLAKNIQY; length: 18; J: TRBJ2-4; V: TRBV11-3
CDR3: ASTEGLAAAEQY; length: 12; J: TRBJ2-7; V: TRBV28
CDR3: ASSLPPLGDSRSYEQY; length: 16; J: TRBJ2-7; V: TRBV7-8
CDR3: ASSSIADTYNEQF; length: 13; J: TRBJ2-1; V: TRBV7-8
CDR3: ASSTLYNYGYT; length: 11; J: TRBJ1-2; V: TRBV9
CDR3: ASSLAGAVNTEAF; length: 13; J: TRBJ1-1; V: TRBV5-1
CDR3: ASSLGGSEQY; length: 10; J: TRBJ2-7; V: TRBV5-1
CDR3: ASSPGLAGAAGRETQY; length: 16; J: TRBJ2-5; V: TRBV5-1
CDR3: ASIIQGPHTNEKLF; length: 14; J: TRBJ1-4; V: TRBV2
CDR3: ASSSLNSDRGPGNEQF; length: 16; J: TRBJ2-1; V: TRBV27
CDR3: ATSRERGGPDTQY; length: 13; J: TRBJ2-3; V: TRBV15
CDR3: ASSFSEGNQPQH; length: 12; J: TRBJ1-5; V: TRBV7-8
CDR3: ASRREGSTDTQY; length: 12; J: TRBJ2-3; V: TRBV7-8
CDR3: ASSELGQGAHRETQY; length: 15; J: TRBJ2-5; V: TRBV25-1
CDR3: AVQEEGHSPLH; length: 11; J: TRBJ1-6; V: TRBV6-1
CDR3: ASSYRATGELF; length: 11; J: TRBJ2-2; V: TRBV6-5
CDR3: SVEDPTGDRTGIKKYGYT; length: 18; J: TRBJ1-2; V: TRBV29-1
CDR3: ASSFAGDEAF; length: 10; J: TRBJ1-1; V: TRBV28
CDR3: ASSLDRPDGYT; length: 11; J: TRBJ1-2; V: TRBV5-8
CDR3: SAGGVVDTEAF; length: 11; J: TRBJ1-1; V: TRBV29-1
CDR3: ASSSRELIYEQY; length: 12; J: -; V: TRBV13
CDR3: ASSLVSLSTDTQY; length: 13; J: TRBJ2-3; V: TRBV11-2
CDR3: ASGRRTDTQY; length: 10; J: TRBJ2-3; V: TRBV27
CDR3: ASSSGTSPVSEQF; length: 13; J: TRBJ2-1; V: TRBV11-3
CDR3: ASKETEMNTEAF; length: 12; J: TRBJ1-1; V: TRBV11-2
CDR3: ASSLGSPETGGKETQY; length: 16; J: TRBJ2-5; V: TRBV28
CDR3: ASSWDREYEQY; length: 11; J: TRBJ2-7; V: TRBV13
CDR3: AWDKNRGTYEQY; length: 12; J: TRBJ2-7; V: TRBV30
CDR3: ASSLTGGADTQY; length: 12; J: TRBJ2-3; V: TRBV6-5
CDR3: ASSFTGVEETQY; length: 12; J: TRBJ2-5; V: TRBV28
CDR3: ASSQDRGRYTEAF; length: 13; J: TRBJ1-1; V: TRBV4-3
CDR3: ASSLAARTSGGLPYNEQF; length: 18; J: TRBJ2-1; V: TRBV7-2
CDR3: ASNSGDNQPQH; length: 11; J: TRBJ1-5; V: TRBV6-6
CDR3: ACDGTGNSPLH; length: 11; J: TRBJ1-6; V: TRBV30
CDR3: ASSDSYRAGVAQH; length: 13; J: TRBJ1-5; V: TRBV19
CDR3: ASSPGTGGETQY; length: 12; J: TRBJ2-5; V: TRBV27
CDR3: ASSTDPGLAQEQY; length: 13; J: TRBJ2-7; V: TRBV5-6
CDR3: ASSLVGDYNEQF; length: 12; J: TRBJ2-1; V: TRBV28
CDR3: ASSSPLAGVLNEQY; length: 14; J: TRBJ2-7; V: TRBV7-8
CDR3: ARRVRQGPSGNTIY; length: 14; J: TRBJ1-3; V: TRBV19
CDR3: AWGEGGGRRF; length: 10; J: TRBJ2-1; V: TRBV30